One sample yielded the 16 T cell receptor beta chains listed below, sequenced in a study of CD8 T cells in ankylosing spondylitis. One entry per CDR3 protein, called by TCRdb with MiXCR from the 5' RACE reads. The repertoire includes about 220,000 distinct CDR3 sequences, 10% to 13% of them detected once, and under 25% sits in the top ten. The sequenced sample consisted of blood, either unsorted or a sorted T cell fraction (not recorded which). All receptors derive from a male donor with ankylosing spondylitis or in good health (not recorded which).

This clonotype has a count of ten or more. The chain joins TRBV7-9 to TRBJ2-1; 7 bases agree with TRBD1. V lost 0 bases and J lost 6; bases outside the gene matches: 5. This CDR3 is 15 amino acids long. The germline gives CDR1 SEHNR, CDR2 FQNEAQ (reference sequence). CDR3 protein: CASSLATGKANEQFF. The DNA for the CDR3 is TGTGCCAGCAGCTTAGCGACAGGGAAGGCCAATGAGCAGTTCTTC.

This clonotype was seen ten or more times. The rearrangement links TRBV7-3 to TRBJ2-1; 7 nucleotides line up with TRBD1. With 5 bases clipped from V and 2 bases from J, the junction kept 6 bases outside the gene matches. The CDR3 extends over 15 amino acids. The germline gives CDR1 SGHTA, CDR2 FQGTGA. CDR3 region: CASSPEGQPYNEQFF. The CDR3 bases are TGTGCCAGCAGCCCAGAGGGACAGCCCTACAATGAGCAGTTCTTC.

This clonotype was observed a handful of times. This chain links TRBV29-1 with TRBJ2-1; possible D gene TRBD1, 6 bases. The length of the CDR3 is 13 residues. V lost 7 bases to trimming and J lost 5 bases, with 15 bases between them. Germline V gene sequence: CDR1 SQVTM, CDR2 ANQGSEA. The CDR3 DNA reads as TGCAGCGCTCAACAGGGTGGGAACAATGAGCAGTTCTTC. Protein product: CSAQQGGNNEQFF.

Many counts were recorded for this clonotype. The chain employs TRBV27 and TRBJ2-1; TRBD2 agrees at 10 bases. This CDR3 has 16 amino acids. Germline assignment: CDR1 MNHEY and CDR2 SMNVEV (reference sequence). V shed 4 bases and J 0 bases; nucleotides not matched to a gene: 3. CDR3: CASSSPSGGSYNEQFF. In DNA form, the CDR3 reads TGTGCCAGCAGTTCTCCTAGCGGGGGCTCCTACAATGAGCAGTTCTTC.

This clonotype has just a few counts. This CDR3 reads CASSPRTGSDTEAFF. CDR3 nucleotide sequence: TGTGCCAGCTCACCCCGGACAGGGTCGGACACTGAAGCTTTCTTT. The rearrangement joins TRBV18 to TRBJ1-1, with 8 positions matching TRBD1. In germline, CDR1 is KGHSH, CDR2 LQKENI. V gave up 3 bases and J gave up 3 bases; unmatched junction bases: 6. This CDR3 region has 15 residues.

This clonotype was observed many times. CDR3 region: CASSSGSGLKVHEQYF. For the CDR3, the DNA is TGCGCCAGCAGCTCTGGTTCGGGACTAAAGGTTCACGAGCAGTACTTC. The chain recombines TRBV5-1 with TRBJ2-7; 7 bases are shared with TRBD2. Trimming took 3 bases from V and 5 from J; bases not matched to a gene: 14. The germline CDR1 and CDR2 sequences are SGHRS and YFSETQ. The CDR3 is 16 residues long.

The rearrangement links TRBV24-1 to TRBJ2-3; the D gene is possibly TRBD2 (7 bases). The CDR3 covers 16 residues. V lost 4 bases to trimming and J lost 5 bases, with 18 bases between them. Germline CDR1 reads KGHDR; CDR2 reads SFDVKD. The CDR3 nucleotides read TGTGCCACCAGTGACCTCGGGACACCGGGGGGAGATACGCAGTATTTT. Amino acid sequence: CATSDLGTPGGDTQYF.

This clonotype was recorded a few times. The rearrangement uses TRBV10-3 and TRBJ2-2; D ambiguous. The CDR3 is 14 residues long. Trimming removed 8 bases from V and 1 base from J, with 11 bases in between. Germline-derived CDR1 and CDR2 are ENHRY and SYGVKD. This CDR3 reads CAIGRQENTGELFF. As DNA, the CDR3 is TGTGCCATCGGACGGCAGGAGAACACCGGGGAGCTGTTTTTT.

CDR3: CAISEGLGKGQPQHF. CDR3 DNA: TGTGCCATCAGTGAGGGACTGGGGAAAGGCCAGCCCCAGCATTTT. J is TRBJ1-5 and V is TRBV10-3; D not resolved. Germline CDR1 reads ENHRY; CDR2 reads SYGVKD. This CDR3 is built from 15 residues. V lost 2 bases and J 7 bases, leaving 15 bases between the germline ends.

This clonotype was detected ten times or more. The chain carries TRBV12-3 or TRBV12-4 and TRBJ1-1; 7 nucleotides agree with TRBD1. The CDR3 has 16 amino acids. V shed 5 bases and J 3 bases; nucleotides not matched to a gene: 12. The CDR3 sequence: CASSHPGQSRYTEAFF. The DNA for the CDR3 is TGTGCCAGCAGTCATCCGGGACAGAGCAGATACACTGAAGCTTTCTTT.

This clonotype was picked up a small number of times. CDR3 coding DNA: TGTGCCAGCAGCCAAGCCAGGCCTCAACGGACCTACGAGCAGTACTTC. Translation gives CASSQARPQRTYEQYF. The chain couples TRBV3-1 to TRBJ2-7; D is unresolved. The CDR3 has 16 residues. V shed 1 base and J shed 2 bases, with 15 bases lying between them. Germline V lookup: CDR1 LGHDT, CDR2 YNNKEL (reference sequence).

This clonotype was observed many times. The V and J genes are TRBV5-1 and TRBJ1-1, with D unresolved. CDR3 size: 13 residues. Germline CDR1 is SGHRS and CDR2 is YFSETQ. V lost 8 bases and J lost 3, with 14 bases in between. The CDR3 DNA follows: TGCGCCAGTCGACGGGGTCCGGACACTGAAGCTTTCTTT. It codes for CASRRGPDTEAFF.

This clonotype was detected ten times or more. The V and J genes are TRBV7-9 and TRBJ1-6; no clear D gene. V dropped 1 base and J dropped 6 bases, with 7 bases sitting between them. The CDR3 consists of 14 residues. Germline V gene sequence: CDR1 SEHNR, CDR2 FQNEAQ (reference sequence). CDR3 sequence reads: CASSLGVSNSPLHF. DNA for the CDR3: TGTGCCAGCAGCTTAGGGGTCAGTAATTCACCCCTCCACTTT.

The CDR3 here is CASSPSDRADSPLHF. Here the CDR3 DNA reads TGTGCCAGCAGCCCTTCAGACAGGGCTGATTCACCCCTCCACTTT. V and J are TRBV3-1 and TRBJ1-6; TRBD1 agrees at 7 bases. After removal of 4 bases from V and 8 bases from J, the junction contained 8 bases not matched to a gene. Germline CDR1 reads LGHDT; CDR2 reads YNNKEL (reference sequence). CDR3 length: 15 amino acids.

This clonotype was observed at least ten times. The chain uses TRBV15 and TRBJ2-3, with TRBD1 matching 7 bases. Trimming at V came to 2 bases and at J to 4 bases, leaving 6 bases not matched to a gene. This CDR3 has 15 amino acids. Germline V gene sequence: CDR1 LNHNV, CDR2 YYDKDF (reference sequence). CDR3 bases: TGTGCCACCAGCAGACAGACAGGGTATTCAGATACGCAGTATTTT. This gives the protein CATSRQTGYSDTQYF.

Ten or more counts support this clonotype. This chain uses TRBV12-3 or TRBV12-4 with TRBJ2-5; D call uncertain. The CDR3 spans 11 residues. Deletions cut 5 bases from V and 5 bases from J, with 6 bases between. As DNA, the CDR3 is TGTGCCAGCAGTGCCTTGGAGACCCAGTACTTC. Amino acids: CASSALETQYF.